This TCR beta chain was documented in a study of T cell repertoires in urothelial bladder cancer (dated by TCRdb to 2018 to 2020). At the level of the whole study: Of the roughly 12 resected lesions, three were clinical stage cT0, three were cTa, three were cT1 and three were cT2 or greater. TCR repertoire clonality in bladder tumors was compared with TCR repertoire clonality in benign bladder inflammation. About eleven patients with bladder lesions undergoing transurethral resection were identified prospectively. About a dozen resected bladder lesions were studied, comprising urothelial carcinoma (UC+) and benign (UC-) specimens.

Points on this clone: Its antigen is not yet known. No much larger clonotype is one base removed from it; base qualities were not supplied.

The TCR beta chain CDR3 region was sequenced with the immunoSEQ assay. In the authors' own workflow: For every specimen, the T-cell fraction, clonal dominance and maximum TCR clone frequency were calculated. Sourced from immuneACCESS, this table was stored by TCRdb with only in-frame sequences that have V and J called. A share of the clones is absent; for the studies checked, an unresolved V gene accounts for under half, and the remainder has no known explanation. V and J calls plus clone size are reproduced from that table; the DNA served to infer D and trimming. The sample contains over 10,000 clones, just over 65% of them found a single time. The ten largest clonotypes hold almost 9% of the sample. Specimens of bladder lesions were obtained during transurethral resection and kept at -80C. From bladder specimens obtained at transurethral resection, DNA was extracted. On the study overall, not on this receptor specifically: Carcinoma specimens had a median tumor infiltrating lymphocyte percentage of roughly 2%, while benign specimens had a median of about 13%. Fewer T cells were found in urothelial carcinoma specimens than in benign specimens, with medians of roughly 5,300 and 25,000, respectively. In carcinoma specimens, up to about 15% of infiltrating lymphocytes were accounted for by a single T-cell clone, compared with 2% to 2.5% in benign specimens.

The receptor's source is a human donor with urothelial carcinoma. The sequenced sample consisted of tumor-infiltrating cells from bladder cancer.

In nucleotides, the sequence is TGTGCCAGCAGTCGGGGACAGGGGAGAGGCTACACCTTC. Its product reads: CASSRGQGRGYTF. The chain couples TRBV6-5 to TRBJ1-2, with 10 bases matching TRBD1. Trimming takes 5 bases off V and 8 bases off J; junction bases not matched to a gene: 5. From its cysteine to its phenylalanine, the CDR3 spans 13 amino acids. Kept here is only the CDR3 DNA, which spans 39 bases and is read in frame from base 1. Sequences MNHEY (CDR1) and SVGAGI (CDR2) are obtained from the germline V gene.